This is a list of T cell receptor beta chains from one sample in a study of radiotherapy plus CTLA-4 blockade in lung cancer. Here immunoSEQ multiplex PCR was the method, and the copy in TCRdb shows in-frame clones only, minus some. The repertoire holds 65,000 to 100,000 clones, with 83% as singletons. The sequences come from peripheral blood, collected from a patient treated with radiotherapy plus ipilimumab. The receptors come from a human donor with non-small cell lung cancer who had stable disease on radiotherapy plus ipilimumab. Each CDR3 is given with its conserved first and last residue. The D gene is left open where the match is weak. Size tells how often a clone was seen (once, few, many) or the class of an expanded clone, and some rows leave it out.

d_call,j_call,v_call,clone_size,cdr3_nt,cdr3_aa
NA,TRBJ2-5,TRBV2,NA,TGTGCCAGCAGTGAACAGGGGGGCCAAGAGACCCAGTACTTC,CASSEQGGQETQYF
NA,TRBJ2-3,TRBV30,NA,TGTGCCTGGAGTGTTGCTAGCGGCACAGATACGCAGTATTTT,CAWSVASGTDTQYF
TRBD1,TRBJ2-1,TRBV9,NA,TGTGCCAGCAGTGCAGACAGGGGGTCCTACAATGAGCAGTTCTTC,CASSADRGSYNEQFF
TRBD1,TRBJ1-1,TRBV28,NA,TGTGCCAGCAGTCTTCGGACAGGGATGAACACTGAAGCTTTCTTT,CASSLRTGMNTEAFF
TRBD2,TRBJ2-5,TRBV9,once,TGTGCCAGCAGCGTCGGGGGGGTAGGCGGAGAGACCCAGTACTTC,CASSVGGVGGETQYF
TRBD2,TRBJ2-5,TRBV7-7,NA,TGTGCCAGCAGCAAACGGGGGGGACTAGAAGAGACCCAGTACTTC,CASSKRGGLEETQYF
TRBD2,TRBJ2-2,TRBV9,NA,TGTGCCAGCAGCGCTTGGACTAGCGGGACGGGCGGGGAGCTGTTTTTT,CASSAWTSGTGGELFF
NA,TRBJ2-2,TRBV7-6,NA,TGTGCCAGCAGCCCCTTCGGGGGAGACACCGGGGAGCTGTTTTTT,CASSPFGGDTGELFF
TRBD1,TRBJ1-1,TRBV5-1,NA,TGCGCCAGCAGCCCCCGGACAGGGCCAGTCACTGAAGCTTTCTTT,CASSPRTGPVTEAFF
TRBD2,TRBJ2-2,TRBV18,NA,TGTGCCAGCTCACCACCTGGTCGAGGGAGGGCCGGCACCGGGGAGCTGTTTTTT,CASSPPGRGRAGTGELFF
NA,TRBJ2-7,TRBV28,NA,TGTGCCAGCAGTTCCTACGTAGGACGTAGGGAACATACCTACGAGCAGTACTTC,CASSSYVGRREHTYEQYF
TRBD2,TRBJ2-3,TRBV5-1,NA,TGCGCCAGCAGCTTGAGGGCGGGGGGGACCAACACAGATACGCAGTATTTT,CASSLRAGGTNTDTQYF
NA,TRBJ1-1,TRBV15,NA,TGTGCCACCAGCAGGGCCCAGGCGGGGCCGTCGGGCACTGAAGCTTTCTTT,CATSRAQAGPSGTEAFF
TRBD1,TRBJ1-6,TRBV7-8,NA,TGTGCCAGCAGCACTTTTCGGACAGGGAAGAGCTCACCCCTCCACTTT,CASSTFRTGKSSPLHF
NA,TRBJ2-1,TRBV25-1,NA,TGTGCCAGCAGTGACCCGGGAACGGCGCGGAATGAGCAGTTCTTC,CASSDPGTARNEQFF
NA,TRBJ1-2,TRBV19,NA,TGTGCCAGTAGTAAGGGACCGACTACTAACTATGGCTACACCTTC,CASSKGPTTNYGYTF
TRBD1,TRBJ1-2,TRBV11-2,NA,TGTGCCAGCAGCTTAGATTCGGACAGGGTTTATGGCTACACCTTC,CASSLDSDRVYGYTF
NA,TRBJ2-1,TRBV9,NA,TGTGCCAGCAGCCCCAGAGGGGAGGGGGCTCACAATGAGCAGTTCTTC,CASSPRGEGAHNEQFF
TRBD1,TRBJ2-7,TRBV7-2,NA,TGTGCCAGCAGCTTAGCTTTGACAGGGAACCCCTACGAGCAGTACTTC,CASSLALTGNPYEQYF
TRBD2,TRBJ2-7,TRBV7-9,few,TGTGCCAGCAGCTTAGCCGGACTAGTTGGCGGTGACGAGCAGTACTTC,CASSLAGLVGGDEQYF
NA,TRBJ1-2,TRBV5-1,NA,TGCGCCAGCAGCTTGGACGGATATGGCTACACCTTC,CASSLDGYGYTF
TRBD2,TRBJ2-2,TRBV19,NA,TGTGCCAGTAGTGCCCCGGGACTAGCGGGAGGAGCCACCGGGGAGCTGTTTTTT,CASSAPGLAGGATGELFF
TRBD1,TRBJ2-5,TRBV4-2,NA,TGTGCCAGCAGCCAAGGGACCCACCAGGGGGAAGAGACCCAGTACTTC,CASSQGTHQGEETQYF
TRBD2,TRBJ2-6,TRBV14,NA,TGTGCCAGCAGCCCAGCGCTCGGGGGGGTCTACTCTGGGGCCAACGTCCTGACTTTC,CASSPALGGVYSGANVLTF
NA,TRBJ1-2,TRBV2,NA,TGTGCCAGCAGTTTAGGCGATGGGGGCACCTTC,CASSLGDGGTF
NA,TRBJ1-2,TRBV18,few,TGTGCCAGCTCACCGTCCACGGCAGGGAACTATGGCTACACCTTC,CASSPSTAGNYGYTF
TRBD1,TRBJ1-2,TRBV5-1,NA,TGCGCCAGCAGCGCCACAGGGGGGTATGGCTACACCTTC,CASSATGGYGYTF
NA,TRBJ1-5,TRBV27,NA,TGTGCCAGCAGTTCGGTTGCAGCGAAGCAGCCCCAGCATTTT,CASSSVAAKQPQHF
NA,TRBJ2-3,TRBV27,NA,TGTGCCAGCAAAAATTCAGATACGCAGTATTTT,CASKNSDTQYF
NA,TRBJ1-5,TRBV5-1,NA,TGCGCCAGCAGCCCGGACGAAGGGGGGGGTCAGCCCCAGCATTTT,CASSPDEGGGQPQHF
NA,TRBJ1-5,TRBV19,NA,TGTGCCAGTAGCGAGGGACGACAGAATCAGCCCCAGCATTTT,CASSEGRQNQPQHF
NA,TRBJ1-1,TRBV28,NA,TGTGCCAGCAGTTTAACCCATGCAGGGTGGGCGATCGTTGACACTGAAGCTTTCTTT,CASSLTHAGWAIVDTEAFF
TRBD1,TRBJ2-3,TRBV7-9,NA,TGTGCCAGCAGCATAGGGACAGGGCTTAGCACAGATACGCAGTATTTT,CASSIGTGLSTDTQYF
TRBD1,TRBJ1-5,TRBV5-1,NA,TGCGCCAGCAGCCCGGACAGGGGAGCGAATCAGCCCCAGCATTTT,CASSPDRGANQPQHF
NA,TRBJ1-1,TRBV19,NA,TGTGCCAGTAGTACCCCAAGGGCCCAACGCGCAGCTTTCTTT,CASSTPRAQRAAFF
NA,TRBJ2-5,TRBV5-4,NA,TGTGCCAGCAGCTTGGAGGGGCCCCAAGAGACCCAGTACTTC,CASSLEGPQETQYF
NA,TRBJ1-4,TRBV28,NA,TGTGCCAGCAGTCTCCGGGGGGAAAAACTGTTTTTT,CASSLRGEKLFF
TRBD1,TRBJ1-2,TRBV6-5,NA,TGTGCCAGCAGCCAAGGACAGGGTCTTGGCTACACCTTC,CASSQGQGLGYTF
NA,TRBJ2-3,TRBV19,few,TGTGCCAGTAGTATAGCCGGGGCAGGTGCGGATACGCAGTATTTT,CASSIAGAGADTQYF
TRBD1,TRBJ1-4,TRBV28,few,TGTGCCAGCAGTCAAGCAGGGGGTGGGAATGAAAAACTGTTTTTT,CASSQAGGGNEKLFF
TRBD1,TRBJ2-1,TRBV6-5,NA,TGTGCCAGCAAATGGTCACAGGGGCTCAATGAGCAGTTCTTC,CASKWSQGLNEQFF
TRBD1,TRBJ1-1,TRBV19,NA,TGTGCCAGTAGTAGGGGACAGGTCCAAGGTACTGAAGCTTTCTTT,CASSRGQVQGTEAFF
TRBD1,TRBJ2-1,TRBV7-9,NA,TGTGCCAGCAGCTTAAGGGACAGGGGTGTTCATGAGCAGTTCTTC,CASSLRDRGVHEQFF
TRBD1,TRBJ2-7,TRBV5-4,NA,TGTGCCAGCAGCTTGGGGTGGCAGGGGGACGAGCAGTACTTC,CASSLGWQGDEQYF
TRBD1,TRBJ2-2,TRBV6-5,few,TGTGCCAGCAGTTTATCGGACAGGATCACCGGGGAGCTGTTTTTT,CASSLSDRITGELFF
NA,TRBJ2-4,TRBV7-2,NA,TGTGCCAGCAGCTTAAGCGGCGTGTTAGCCAAAAACATTCAGTACTTC,CASSLSGVLAKNIQYF
NA,TRBJ1-3,TRBV12-2,few,TGTGCAAGTCGCTTAGTCAGTGCTTCCGGGCCGATCGCTGGAAACACCATATATTTT,CASRLVSASGPIAGNTIYF
TRBD2,TRBJ2-3,TRBV7-3,NA,TGTGCCAGCAGCTTAAGTAGCGGGGGGGCAGATACGCAGTATTTT,CASSLSSGGADTQYF
TRBD2,TRBJ2-1,TRBV9,once,TGTGCCAGCAGCGATGTCCCTAGCGGATTCAATGAGCAGTTCTTC,CASSDVPSGFNEQFF
TRBD1,TRBJ1-4,TRBV2,NA,TGTGCCAGCAGAACCGACAGGGGGCCTAAGGATGAAAAACTGTTTTTT,CASRTDRGPKDEKLFF
TRBD2,TRBJ2-7,TRBV4-2,NA,TGTGCCAGCAGCCAAGAAGGACTAGCGGGGGTCTCCTACGAGCAGTACTTC,CASSQEGLAGVSYEQYF
NA,TRBJ1-2,TRBV7-2,NA,TGTGCCAGCAGCTTAGCCAATATCTATGGCTACACCTTC,CASSLANIYGYTF
NA,TRBJ1-5,TRBV28,NA,TGTGCCAGCAGTTCCAGAGGGTTGGGCAATCAGCCCCAGCATTTT,CASSSRGLGNQPQHF